These 27 T cell receptor beta chains were sequenced from one sample in a study of T cell repertoires in cytomegalovirus infection (dated by TCRdb to the late 2010s). The treatment or condition label of this sample denotes: in vitro stimulation with specific CMV peptide epitopes to enrich CMV-specific T cells. These receptors have no known antigen. TCRdb names Illumina HiSeq 1500 as the instrument used. In TCRdb, the public reads were trimmed at Q25 with fastp and aligned with MiXCR, with productive beta chains retained. Duplicate CDR3 protein sequences are folded into a single record with the most common DNA and genes. The table for this sample lists approximately 730,000 distinct CDR3 sequences; around 35% of them were counted only once. In total, the top ten clones hold 15% to 20% of the sample. The sequencing here drew on cultured PBMCs, taken from culture after CMV antigen stimulation. The receptors come from a human donor in good health (CMV status not recorded). Some clones in this sample may be carry-over from other donors' samples.

The chain links TRBV2 to TRBJ2-3; D remains unclear. With 0 bases removed from V and 11 bases from J, the gap between germline ends came to 12 bases. The CDR3 is 13 residues long. CDR1 and CDR2 (germline): SNHLY, FYNNEI. The chain's CDR3 is CASSEAGRKRQYF. The CDR3 coding sequence is TGTGCCAGCAGTGAAGCGGGCCGTAAGAGGCAGTATTTT.

The chain employs TRBV5-4 and TRBJ1-1; D gene unclear. Trimming shortened V by 4 bases and J by 4 bases, and 14 bases separated the two germline ends. This CDR3 contains 14 residues. Per the germline V gene, CDR1 is SGHNT and CDR2 is YYREEE (reference sequence). The CDR3 DNA reads as TGTGCCAGCAGCCCGGGAGGAGGGCCCACTGAAGCTTTCTTT. Amino acid sequence: CASSPGGGPTEAFF.

J is TRBJ1-4 and V is TRBV6-6; D uncertain. Germline V gives CDR1 MNHNY, CDR2 SVGAGI (reference sequence). The CDR3 contains 14 residues. V lost 0 bases to trimming and J lost 8 bases, with 10 bases between them. In DNA, the CDR3 is TGTGCCAGCAGTTACTCGATGGTTCCCGAAAAACTGTTTTTT. It translates to CASSYSMVPEKLFF.

This clonotype was seen only a few times. The genes are TRBV4-1 and TRBJ2-7, with no clear D. Germline CDR1 reads MGHRA; CDR2 reads YSYEKL. The CDR3 length is 18 residues. V dropped 0 bases and J dropped 0 bases, with 18 bases sitting between them. The chain's CDR3 is CASSQDLFPDHPSYEQYF. CDR3 DNA: TGCGCCAGCAGCCAAGACCTGTTCCCCGACCACCCCTCCTACGAGCAGTACTTC.

The gene calls are TRBV15 and TRBJ1-5; no clear D gene. Per germline, CDR1 LNHNV and CDR2 YYDKDF (reference sequence). There are 14 residues in the CDR3. V lost 5 bases, J lost 2 bases, and 10 bases lay in between. Here the CDR3 DNA reads TGTGCCACCAGCGGTCAAACGGGCAATCAGCCCCAGCATTTT. Residues: CATSGQTGNQPQHF.

V usage is TRBV3-1 and J usage is TRBJ1-4, with D maybe TRBD1 (5 bases). V was cut by 4 bases and J by 6 bases, with 18 bases left in between. The CDR3 consists of 16 residues. Germline CDR1 reads LGHDT; CDR2 reads YNNKEL (reference sequence). The CDR3: CASSPRDSRGDEKLFF. The CDR3 coding sequence is TGTGCCAGCAGCCCCCGGGACTCCCGGGGAGATGAAAAACTGTTTTTT.

V is TRBV6-6 and J is TRBJ1-1; 8 nucleotides line up with TRBD1. This CDR3 comprises 16 residues. The ends lost 2 bases at V and 3 bases at J; junction bases unmatched: 8. Germline loops: CDR1 MNHNY, CDR2 SVGAGI (reference sequence). CDR3 bases: TGTGCCAGCAGTTACCCCCCGACAGGGGCCCACACTGAAGCTTTCTTT. Protein product: CASSYPPTGAHTEAFF.

V and J are TRBV24-1 and TRBJ2-3, with 9 positions matching TRBD2. The ends lost 7 bases at V and 5 bases at J; junction bases unmatched: 6. CDR1 is KGHDR and CDR2 is SFDVKD in the germline V gene. This CDR3 spans 14 amino acids. The CDR3 protein is CATRGGLAGDTQYF. In DNA form, the CDR3 reads TGTGCCACCAGAGGGGGACTAGCCGGAGATACGCAGTATTTT.

This clonotype was counted between two and nine times. This sequence joins TRBV20-1 and TRBJ1-1; the D is unclear. Trimming shortened V by 0 bases and J by 1 base, and 9 bases separated the two germline ends. CDR1 and CDR2 (germline): DFQATT, SNEGSKA (reference sequence). This CDR3 is 14 amino acids long. The CDR3 DNA reads TGCAGTGCTAGAGATCAAGTTAAGAACACTGAAGCTTTCTTT. Its translation: CSARDQVKNTEAFF.

The genes are TRBV7-9 and TRBJ1-1, with 7 bases lining up with TRBD1. This CDR3 is built from 12 residues. Trimming at V came to 8 bases and at J to 6 bases, leaving 6 bases not matched to a gene. CDR1 SEHNR and CDR2 FQNEAQ come from the germline V gene (reference sequence). Written as DNA, the CDR3 is TGTGCCAGCCAGGGGGAGGGGGCTGAAGCTTTCTTT. It yields the protein CASQGEGAEAFF.

The V gene is TRBV18, the J gene TRBJ2-7; TRBD1 aligns across 9 bases. J was trimmed by 5 bases and V by 4 bases; bases with no gene match: 9. The CDR3 contains 15 residues. Germline-derived CDR1 and CDR2 are KGHSH and LQKENI. The CDR3 spells CASSQNSGQGNEQYF. CDR3 DNA: TGTGCCAGCTCACAAAATTCGGGACAGGGTAACGAGCAGTACTTC.

J is TRBJ2-5 and V is TRBV27; possibly TRBD1 or TRBD2 for D (5 bases each). V was pared by 10 bases and J by 2 bases, with 14 bases between. The germline V gene has CDR1 MNHEY and CDR2 SMNVEV (reference sequence). The CDR3 sequence is 13 residues long. The DNA of the CDR3 is TGTGCCAACCGATTCGGGGCGCAAGAGACCCAGTACTTC. It yields the protein CANRFGAQETQYF.

In this sample, this clonotype turned up many times. The V call is TRBV7-2, the J call TRBJ2-7; a weak D match, TRBD1 (7 bases). This CDR3 spans 17 amino acids. Germline V gene lookup returns CDR1 SGHTA and CDR2 FQGNSA. The V and J ends lost 5 bases and 4 bases respectively, with 24 bases between them. The CDR3 DNA is TGTGCCAGCAGCCCTCCCGGCGGAGGGGGCGCCCGGTACGAGCAGTACTTC. As protein: CASSPPGGGGARYEQYF.

This rearrangement joins TRBV6-2 or TRBV6-3 to TRBJ2-7, with TRBD2 identical over 8 bases. The germline CDR1 and CDR2 sequences are MNHEY and SVGEGT. The V gene end was trimmed by 3 bases and the J gene end by 9 bases; junction bases not matched to a gene: 13. This CDR3 is built from 15 residues. CDR3 sequence reads: CASSYRGSGKFVQYF. In DNA, the CDR3 is TGTGCCAGCAGTTATCGGGGTAGCGGGAAGTTCGTGCAGTACTTC.

V and J are TRBV13 and TRBJ1-2; 8 bases fit TRBD1. This CDR3 is built from 14 residues. V was clipped by 6 bases and J by 5 bases; unmatched bases: 8. The germline V gene encodes CDR1 PRHDT and CDR2 FYEKMQ (reference sequence). CDR3 nucleotides: TGTGCCAGCAGGCGGGGACAGGAAAATTATGGCTACACCTTC. This codes for CASRRGQENYGYTF.

The table lists this clonotype with a few counts. CDR3 protein: CASGLDSGQGTYEQFF. Written as DNA, the CDR3 is TGTGCTAGTGGTTTGGATTCGGGACAGGGAACCTATGAGCAGTTCTTC. This rearrangement joins TRBV12-5 to TRBJ2-1; 9 positions match TRBD1. This CDR3 has 16 amino acids. CDR1 and CDR2 from the germline V gene are LGHNT and FRNRAP. V gave up 1 base and J gave up 8 bases; unmatched junction bases: 9.

This clonotype was detected a few times. The rearrangement links TRBV27 to TRBJ1-3; D gene unclear. CDR1 and CDR2 from the germline V gene are MNHEY and SMNVEV (reference sequence). CDR3 size: 13 residues. Trimming stripped 4 bases from V and 0 bases from J, with 4 bases between. This CDR3 is CASSSHSGNTIYF. Here the CDR3 DNA reads TGTGCCAGCAGTTCACACTCTGGAAACACCATATATTTT.

This clonotype was counted between two and nine times. The genes are TRBV7-2 and TRBJ1-2; tentative D call: TRBD1 (5 bases). The CDR3 extends over 15 amino acids. The V gene's germline CDR1 is SGHTA and CDR2 FQGNSA. The V and J ends lost 3 bases and 6 bases respectively, with 17 bases between them. The CDR3 protein is CASSFAPFGANGYTF. The CDR3 nucleotides are TGTGCCAGCAGCTTCGCCCCCTTCGGGGCCAATGGCTACACCTTC.

This clonotype was detected a few times. The chain joins TRBV7-6 to TRBJ2-7, with D possibly matching TRBD1 (8 bases). V was trimmed by 4 bases and J by 0 bases, leaving 13 bases between them. Germline V gene sequence: CDR1 SGHVS, CDR2 FNYEAQ. The CDR3 loop spans 15 amino acids. CDR3 amino acids: CASSSQGGHSYEQYF. The CDR3 DNA reads as TGTGCCAGCAGCTCACAGGGGGGGCACTCCTACGAGCAGTACTTC.

A few counts support this clonotype. The V and J genes are TRBV7-2 and TRBJ2-2, with 7 positions matching TRBD2. The V gene's germline CDR1 is SGHTA and CDR2 FQGNSA. This CDR3 is 16 amino acids long. The trim removed 1 base at V and 6 bases at J, leaving 8 bases unmatched. The CDR3 region has the DNA TGTGCCAGCAGCTTAGTGGGAGGGGCCCGGGCCGGGGAGCTGTTTTTT. Protein product: CASSLVGGARAGELFF.

This clonotype was seen only once. The V and J genes are TRBV6-2 or TRBV6-3 and TRBJ2-7; D unclear. Germline assignment: CDR1 MNHEY and CDR2 SVGEGT. The CDR3 is 13 residues long. The V and J ends lost 8 bases and 6 bases respectively, with 17 bases between them. In DNA form, the CDR3 reads TGTGCCAGCCACCGCCAGGCAGTCCTCGAGCAGTACTTC. Translation: CASHRQAVLEQYF.

This clonotype has just a few counts. In DNA, the CDR3 is TGTGCCATCGGACTAGCGGGGACCTACGAGCAGTACTTC. This encodes CAIGLAGTYEQYF. The chain carries TRBV10-3 and TRBJ2-7; 12 bases are shared with TRBD2. In germline, CDR1 is ENHRY, CDR2 SYGVKD. The ends lost 8 bases at V and 2 bases at J; junction bases unmatched: 1. This CDR3 spans 13 amino acids.

This clonotype was observed a handful of times. The rearrangement links TRBV29-1 to TRBJ1-4; D perhaps matches TRBD1 (5 bases). The CDR3 is made up of 13 amino acids. The V end was cut by 6 bases, the J end by 5 bases, with 13 bases between. The germline CDR1 and CDR2 sequences are SQVTM and ANQGSEA. This chain's CDR3 is CSVTGRANEKLFF. CDR3 bases: TGCAGCGTGACGGGACGGGCGAATGAAAAACTGTTTTTT.

This clonotype was seen more than once but under ten times. This sequence joins TRBV7-2 and TRBJ1-3; tentatively, D is TRBD1 (5 bases). The CDR3 loop spans 14 amino acids. V was shortened by 0 bases and J by 9 bases, with 12 bases between the two germline ends. Germline V gene sequence: CDR1 SGHTA, CDR2 FQGNSA. CDR3 sequence reads: CASSLASPGGTIYF. CDR3 coding DNA: TGTGCCAGCAGCTTAGCCTCCCCGGGGGGCACCATATATTTT.

J is TRBJ2-7 and V is TRBV27; D is possibly TRBD1 (6 bases). CDR1 is MNHEY, CDR2 SMNVEV, per germline (reference sequence). V lost 4 bases to trimming and J lost 3 bases, with 13 bases between them. The CDR3 extends over 14 amino acids. The CDR3 coding sequence is TGTGCCAGCAGTTCATCGGACAGAATCTACGAGCAGTACTTC. Amino acid sequence: CASSSSDRIYEQYF.

The chain employs TRBV4-2 and TRBJ2-3, with no clear D. The CDR3 is 16 residues long. Germline CDR1 reads LGHNA; CDR2 reads YNFKEQ. V was shortened by 6 bases and J by 8 bases, with 24 bases between the two germline ends. The CDR3 DNA reads as TGTGCCAGCAGAATGCCGAGCCGCCAACTGGCTGGTACGCAGTATTTT. This sequence encodes CASRMPSRQLAGTQYF.

The chain uses TRBV7-2 and TRBJ2-7, with D perhaps assigned TRBD1 or TRBD2 (6 bases each). Trimming left V 0 bases short and J 3 bases short, with 9 bases between. In germline, CDR1 is SGHTA, CDR2 FQGNSA. The CDR3 is 14 residues long. The CDR3 reads CASSLAKGGYEQYF. The CDR3 nucleotides read TGTGCCAGCAGCTTAGCGAAGGGGGGCTACGAGCAGTACTTC.